The 19 T cell receptor beta chains presented below share a single source sample, sequenced in a study of shared clonotypes between healthy human individuals. Some clones are missing from TCRdb's copy, which holds only in-frame ones; the method was immunoSEQ multiplex PCR. The repertoire has roughly 1 million clones, about 77% of them found once; the top ten carry approximately 1.5%. The sequenced sample was memory CD4+ T cells sorted from blood. The subset was: CD45RA-negative fraction. The receptors come from a man younger than 30 in good health.

This clone was detected once. The V call is TRBV5-1, the J call TRBJ2-3; D gene ambiguous. V lost 4 bases, J lost 0 bases, and 12 bases lay in between. Per germline, CDR1 SGHRS and CDR2 YFSETQ. This CDR3 comprises 15 residues. The CDR3 region is CASSTSRASTDTQYF. CDR3 nucleotide sequence: TGCGCCAGCAGCACCTCTAGGGCTAGCACAGATACGCAGTATTTT.

This clone has a count of ten or more. The genes are TRBV2 and TRBJ2-1; the D call may be TRBD1 or TRBD2 (6 bases each). Per the germline V gene, CDR1 is SNHLY and CDR2 is FYNNEI. Trimming pared 1 base from V and 1 base from J, leaving 32 bases between. This CDR3 region has 23 residues. CDR3 protein: CASSEGKWGAGPSLGGSYNEQFF. CDR3 sequence (DNA): TGTGCCAGCAGTGAAGGCAAATGGGGGGCGGGTCCTTCTCTTGGAGGTTCCTACAATGAGCAGTTCTTC.

This clone was seen only once. The rearrangement uses TRBV9 and TRBJ2-7; D ambiguous. The length of the CDR3 is 15 residues. The V gene lost 4 bases and the J gene lost 4 bases, with 18 bases spanning the gap. Germline CDR1 is SGDLS and CDR2 is YYNGEE. The chain's CDR3 is CASSPRSGGLYEQYF. Written as DNA, the CDR3 is TGTGCCAGCAGCCCCCGGTCAGGCGGCCTTTACGAGCAGTACTTC.

This clone was counted between two and nine times. The chain uses TRBV4-2 and TRBJ2-7; D ambiguous. The CDR3 is made up of 15 amino acids. CDR1 and CDR2 (germline): LGHNA, YNFKEQ. Trimming pared 0 bases from V and 4 bases from J, leaving 13 bases between. CDR3: CASSQDEELRYEQYF. The CDR3 nucleotides are TGTGCCAGCAGCCAAGATGAGGAATTGAGGTACGAGCAGTACTTC.

This clone was seen a handful of times. V usage is TRBV7-2 and J usage is TRBJ2-5; 9 bases align to TRBD1. The V gene's germline CDR1 is SGHTA and CDR2 FQGNSA. This CDR3 comprises 14 residues. V shed 3 bases and J 11 bases; nucleotides not matched to a gene: 10. The CDR3 here is CASSFGTGSGTQYF. CDR3 sequence (DNA): TGTGCCAGCAGCTTTGGGACAGGGTCGGGGACTCAGTACTTC.

J is TRBJ2-7 and V is TRBV10-3; the match to TRBD1 covers 10 bases. The ends lost 3 bases at V and 3 bases at J; junction bases unmatched: 11. This CDR3 region has 17 residues. Germline V gives CDR1 ENHRY, CDR2 SYGVKD. The CDR3 here is CAISDRYGTGERYEQYF. The CDR3 nucleotides are TGTGCCATCAGTGATCGGTACGGGACAGGGGAGCGCTACGAGCAGTACTTC.

The chain joins TRBV7-3 to TRBJ1-1; D possibly corresponds to TRBD1 (6 bases). The CDR3 extends over 14 amino acids. The germline V gene encodes CDR1 SGHTA and CDR2 FQGTGA. V lost 4 bases, J lost 0 bases, and 9 bases lay in between. The CDR3 DNA follows: TGTGCCAGCAGCTCGCAGGGGTTGAACACTGAAGCTTTCTTT. Its protein is CASSSQGLNTEAFF.

The chain employs TRBV4-3 and TRBJ1-4, with D possibly being TRBD1 (6 bases). Germline V gene sequence: CDR1 LGHNA, CDR2 YSLEER. The CDR3 spans 16 residues. The V and J ends lost 0 bases and 4 bases respectively, with 12 bases between them. In DNA form, the CDR3 reads TGCGCCAGCAGCCAAGATCCAAGGGGGGGTAATGAAAAACTGTTTTTT. Its translation: CASSQDPRGGNEKLFF.

The chain employs TRBV5-1 and TRBJ2-7; no reliable D call. Trimming left V 0 bases short and J 0 bases short, with 7 bases between. The V gene's germline CDR1 is SGHRS and CDR2 YFSETQ. This CDR3 has 14 residues. CDR3 amino acids: CASSLDRASYEQYF. Written as DNA, the CDR3 is TGCGCCAGCAGCTTGGATAGGGCCTCCTACGAGCAGTACTTC.

This clone has just one count. CDR3: CASSWDREAYNEQFF. The CDR3 DNA is TGTGCCAGCAGCTGGGACAGGGAAGCCTACAATGAGCAGTTCTTC. The chain is built from TRBV5-6 and TRBJ2-1, with 9 bases aligning to TRBD1. CDR3 size: 15 residues. Germline CDR1 reads SGHDT; CDR2 reads YYEEEE. V lost 3 bases to trimming and J lost 2 bases; unmatched junction nucleotides: 3. The full variable domain, completed using reference TRBV5-6 and TRBJ2-1, is DAGVTQSPTHLIKTRGQQVTLRCSPKSGHDTVSWYQQALGQGPQFIFQYYEEEERQRGNFPDRFSGHQFPNYSSELNVNALLLGDSALYLCASSWDREAYNEQFFGPGTRLTVL.

The V gene is TRBV6-5, the J gene TRBJ1-5; D not resolved. Trimming took off 4 bases at V and 0 bases at J, with 4 bases between the two ends. This CDR3 comprises 13 residues. CDR1 and CDR2 (germline): MNHEY, SVGAGI. CDR3 sequence: CASSWDSNQPQHF. In DNA, the CDR3 is TGTGCCAGCAGTTGGGATAGCAATCAGCCCCAGCATTTT.

The chain combines TRBV6-5 with TRBJ2-7; perhaps TRBD2 as D (5 bases). The germline CDR1 and CDR2 sequences are MNHEY and SVGAGI. The CDR3 is 11 amino acids. Trimming shortened V by 7 bases and J by 4 bases, and 8 bases separated the two germline ends. The CDR3 DNA is TGTGCCAGCACGGCGGGTTACGAGCAGTACTTC. Translating gives CASTAGYEQYF.

J is TRBJ1-5 and V is TRBV6-1, with no clear D. Germline CDR1 MNHNS, CDR2 SASEGT. With 2 bases removed from V and 2 bases from J, the gap between germline ends came to 7 bases. The CDR3 consists of 14 residues. CDR3 in amino acids: CASSEQEGNQPQHF. The DNA of the CDR3 is TGTGCCAGCAGTGAACAGGAGGGCAATCAGCCCCAGCATTTT.

This clone was seen a few times. DNA of the CDR3: TGTGCCAGCAGCGCAGGTATCAGGGAGGGGAACACTGAAGCTTTCTTT. This encodes CASSAGIREGNTEAFF. The genes are TRBV9 and TRBJ1-1; TRBD1 is a possible D gene (5 bases). The CDR3 totals 16 residues. V lost 3 bases and J 1 base, leaving 16 bases between the germline ends. Germline CDR1 reads SGDLS; CDR2 reads YYNGEE.

The gene calls are TRBV9 and TRBJ2-5; 8 nucleotides agree with TRBD2. The CDR3 consists of 14 residues. V trimming: 4 bases; J trimming: 8 bases; junction bases outside the gene matches: 10. The V gene's germline CDR1 is SGDLS and CDR2 YYNGEE. For the CDR3, the DNA is TGTGCCAGCAGCAGCGCGGGGGGCTGGGGCACCCAGTACTTC. It codes for CASSSAGGWGTQYF. The full variable domain, rest sourced from reference TRBV9 and TRBJ2-5, is DSGVTQTPKHLITATGQRVTLRCSPRSGDLSVYWYQQSLDQGLQFLIQYYNGEERAKGNILERFSAQQFPDLHSELNLSSLELGDSALYFCASSSAGGWGTQYFGPGTRLLVL.

A few counts support this clone. This sequence joins TRBV4-3 and TRBJ2-2; 8 bases line up with TRBD2. Germline V gene lookup returns CDR1 LGHNA and CDR2 YSLEER. This CDR3 is 16 amino acids long. The V gene end was trimmed by 1 base and the J gene end by 6 bases; junction bases not matched to a gene: 7. The chain's CDR3 is CASSQGAGVIPGELFF. The CDR3 DNA follows: TGCGCCAGCAGCCAAGGAGCGGGAGTGATCCCCGGGGAGCTGTTTTTT.

The table lists this clone with a few counts. V and J are TRBV7-2 and TRBJ2-3; 10 nucleotides match TRBD2. CDR3 length: 15 residues. Germline assignment: CDR1 SGHTA and CDR2 FQGNSA. J gave up 10 bases and V 2 bases, and 9 bases lay outside the gene matches. The CDR3 DNA sequence: TGTGCCAGCAGCTTACGAGGACTAGCGGAGGGATCGCAGTATTTT. This encodes CASSLRGLAEGSQYF.

This clone has a handful of counts. The identical CDR3 is also encoded by other nucleotide sequences in the sample. J is TRBJ2-5 and V is TRBV7-9; TRBD2 agrees at 9 bases. The germline V gene encodes CDR1 SEHNR and CDR2 FQNEAQ (reference sequence). V dropped 5 bases and J dropped 2; count of bases not matched to a gene: 6. CDR3 length equals 15 residues. CDR3 sequence reads: CASSIRLAAQETQYF. DNA for the CDR3: TGTGCCAGCAGCATAAGACTAGCGGCGCAAGAGACCCAGTACTTC.

The chain combines TRBV5-1 with TRBJ2-2; D gene uncertain. Germline V gene lookup returns CDR1 SGHRS and CDR2 YFSETQ. Trimming left V 0 bases short and J 14 bases short, with 17 bases between. The CDR3 runs to 14 residues. The CDR3 sequence is CASSLEDEIRKLFF. The CDR3 nucleotides read TGCGCCAGCAGCTTGGAAGATGAGATCCGGAAACTGTTTTTT.